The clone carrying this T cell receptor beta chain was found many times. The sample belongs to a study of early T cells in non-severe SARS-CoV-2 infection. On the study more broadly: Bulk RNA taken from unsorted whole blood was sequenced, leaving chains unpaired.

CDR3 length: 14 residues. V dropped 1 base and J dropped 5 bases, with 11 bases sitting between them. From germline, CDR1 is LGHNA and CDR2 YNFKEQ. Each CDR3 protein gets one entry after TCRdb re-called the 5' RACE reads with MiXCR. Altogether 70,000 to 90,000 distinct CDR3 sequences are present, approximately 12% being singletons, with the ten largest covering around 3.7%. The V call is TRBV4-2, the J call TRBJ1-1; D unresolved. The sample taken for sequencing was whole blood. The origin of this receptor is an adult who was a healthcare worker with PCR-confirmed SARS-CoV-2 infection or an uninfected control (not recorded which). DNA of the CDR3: TGTGCCAGCAGCCAAGCGACCCGTGGTACTGAAGCTTTCTTT. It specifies CASSQATRGTEAFF.